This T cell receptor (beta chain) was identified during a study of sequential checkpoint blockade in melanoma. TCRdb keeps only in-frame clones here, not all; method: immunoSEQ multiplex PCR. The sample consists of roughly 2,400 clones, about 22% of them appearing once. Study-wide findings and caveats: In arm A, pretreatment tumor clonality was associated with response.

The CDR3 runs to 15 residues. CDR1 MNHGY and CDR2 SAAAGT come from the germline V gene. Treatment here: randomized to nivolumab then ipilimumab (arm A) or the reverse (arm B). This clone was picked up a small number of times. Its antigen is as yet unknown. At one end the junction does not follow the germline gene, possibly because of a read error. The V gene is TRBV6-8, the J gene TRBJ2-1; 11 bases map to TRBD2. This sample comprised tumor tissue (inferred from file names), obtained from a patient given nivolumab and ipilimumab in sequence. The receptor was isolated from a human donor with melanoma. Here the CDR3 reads CAISVTSGGSNEQFF. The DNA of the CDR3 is TGTGCCATCAGTGTCACTAGCGGGGGCTCCAATGAGCAGTTCTTC.